The T cell receptor (beta chain) described here comes from a study of blood T cell repertoires in COVID-19. Looking at the study overall: The study drew acute and convalescent COVID-19 samples from the United States, Italy and Spain. T cells, B-cell-depleted T cells, or PBMCs supplied cDNA or gDNA.

Study processing details: The authors estimated nucleated cell counts from reference gene primer amplification. The table came from immunoSEQ multiplex PCR; TCRdb's copy has only in-frame clones and leaves some out. The V and J calls and clone size were taken over from that table, and D and trimming were inferred from the DNA. Altogether 100,000 or so clones are present, around 85% being singletons, with the ten largest covering about an eighth. This clone has a single count. The source is a woman in her 70s with active or convalescent COVID-19. Sequencing was carried out using peripheral blood.

The CDR3: CASSPGDGYYEQYF. Here the CDR3 DNA reads TGTGCCAGCAGCCCGGGGGACGGATACTACGAGCAGTACTTC. The chain combines TRBV16 with TRBJ2-7, with D maybe TRBD2 (6 bases). Germline lookup yields CDR1 KGHSY and CDR2 FQNENV. The CDR3 has 14 residues. The ends were cut back, 4 bases at V and 3 bases at J, with 13 bases in the middle.